This record covers a single T cell receptor (beta chain). The target antigen is unknown. Profiling relied on immunoSEQ multiplex PCR, and the TCRdb table lists in-frame clones only, not all of them. The sample records around 86,000 clones, about four fifths being singletons. Germline values: CDR1 MGHRA, CDR2 YSYEKL. The CDR3 is 16 amino acids. J gave up 5 bases and V 5 bases, and 8 bases lay outside the gene matches. This record comes from a study of radiotherapy plus CTLA-4 blockade in lung cancer. Background on the study: Objective responses emerged in 15% to 20% of patients, and roughly 32% attained disease control.

Treatment of patients with chemo-refractory metastatic non-small-cell lung cancer consisted of focal radiation plus CTLA-4 blockade with ipilimumab. The study's findings and limits: There was expansion of tumor-derived TCR clones in blood after radiotherapy plus ipilimumab. Response, reportedly, was best predicted by interferon-beta along with early blood T cell clone dynamics.

This TCR derives from a human donor with non-small cell lung cancer who had stable disease on radiotherapy plus ipilimumab. The chain links TRBV4-1 to TRBJ2-5; TRBD2 aligns across 13 bases. The sample was peripheral blood, taken from a patient treated with radiotherapy plus ipilimumab. CDR3 nucleotide sequence: TGCGCCAGCAGCGGGCTTGGACTAGCGGGAGCGGAGACCCAGTACTTC. Protein product: CASSGLGLAGAETQYF.